The entry below gives a single TCR beta chain sequence along with its context. Its cognate antigen is unknown. The sample comes from a study of T cells after yellow fever vaccination. Overall study: SMART-Seq v4 Ultra Low Input handled preparation of low-cell-number fractions.

Broader study findings: Contamination by abundant bulk-population clonotypes could be present in FACS-sorted repertoires. Among all clonotypes, a small share was observed in both CD4 and CD8 compartments. The study re-detected most primary-vaccination clones after the booster (approximately 96% CD4, almost 90% CD8).

Germline V gene sequence: CDR1 MDHEN, CDR2 SYDVKM. The CDR3 runs 14 residues. V lost 11 bases, J lost 4 bases, and 10 bases stayed unmatched. TCRdb ran MiXCR on the 5' RACE reads and lists one entry per CDR3 protein. The sample holds about 170,000 distinct CDR3 sequences; approximately 9.9% are singletons and the top ten take just over 35%. The rearrangement uses TRBV28 and TRBJ2-5; 10 nucleotides agree with TRBD1. Sequenced here: CD8+ T cells sorted from PBMCs, sampled 15 days after the yellow fever booster vaccination. This receptor was identified in a man in his late teens or twenties who received the YFV17D yellow fever vaccine. CDR3 in amino acids: CAGTGTGEGETQYF. CDR3 DNA sequence: TGTGCCGGTACCGGGACAGGGGAAGGAGAGACCCAGTACTTC. The whole variable domain, remainder taken from reference TRBV28 and TRBJ2-5, is DVKVTQSSRYLVKRTGEKVFLECVQDMDHENMFWYRQDPGLGLRLIYFSYDVKMKEKGDIPEGYSVSREKKERFSLILESASTNQTSMYLCAGTGTGEGETQYFGPGTRLLVL.